This T cell receptor (beta chain) was recovered during a study of T cell clones after liver transplantation. The CDR3 has 16 residues. V lost 5 bases to trimming and J lost 4 bases; unmatched junction nucleotides: 9. Germline lookup yields CDR1 MNHEY and CDR2 SMNVEV (reference sequence). TCRdb's copy holds only in-frame clones and misses some; the assay was immunoSEQ multiplex PCR. The sample lists thousands of clones, about 80% seen once, with 37% in the top ten. The gene calls are TRBV27 and TRBJ1-2, with TRBD1 identical over 11 bases. Specimen: CD8+ T cells from blood, collected 24 months after liver transplant. This TCR was recovered from a human patient who received a liver transplant. Some of the T cells may derive from the graft donor. The CDR3 DNA reads TGTGCCAGCAGTCAGGGACAGGGGGTCCCTGCCTATGGCTACACCTTC. Amino acid sequence: CASSQGQGVPAYGYTF.